These 17 T cell receptor beta chains originate from one sample sequenced in a study of cytotoxic CD8 clonotypes in ibrutinib-treated CLL. Sequencing was performed with immunoSEQ multiplex PCR; in TCRdb, only in-frame clones are kept and a portion is missing. The repertoire holds 30,000 to 40,000 clones, with about 70% as singletons. The material was PBMCs, obtained before ibrutinib treatment. The receptor source for this set is a human donor with chronic lymphocytic leukemia.

The chain uses TRBV5-1 and TRBJ1-4; D remains unclear. Trimming shortened V by 2 bases and J by 3 bases, and 2 bases separated the two germline ends. The CDR3 extends over 12 amino acids. Per germline, CDR1 SGHRS and CDR2 YFSETQ. In DNA form, the CDR3 reads TGCGCCAGCAGCTTATCTAATGAAAAACTGTTTTTT. Translating it yields CASSLSNEKLFF. Supplemented by reference TRBV5-1 and TRBJ1-4, the full variable domain reads KAGVTQTPRYLIKTRGQQVTLSCSPISGHRSVSWYQQTPGQGLQFLFEYFSETQRNKGNFPGRFSGRQFSNSRSEMNVSTLELGDSALYLCASSLSNEKLFFGSGTQLSVL.

The V call is TRBV7-9, the J call TRBJ1-2; 8 nucleotides align to TRBD1. The CDR3 runs to 16 residues. The germline CDR1 and CDR2 sequences are SEHNR and FQNEAQ (reference sequence). With V trimmed by 3 bases and J by 0 bases, 6 bases remained unmatched. CDR3 DNA: TGTGCCAGCAGCTTCCTGGGACAGGAGACTAACTATGGCTACACCTTC. Translating it yields CASSFLGQETNYGYTF.

This sequence joins TRBV25-1 and TRBJ2-4, with no clear D. Germline values: CDR1 MGHDK, CDR2 SYGVNS. This CDR3 has 18 amino acids. V lost 4 bases and J 0 bases, leaving 19 bases between the germline ends. CDR3 sequence: CASSGQPGFILAKNIQYF. The DNA of the CDR3 is TGTGCCAGCAGTGGCCAACCCGGATTCATATTAGCCAAAAACATTCAGTACTTC.

The chain combines TRBV5-1 with TRBJ1-1; maybe TRBD1 (5 bases). Trimming shortened V by 2 bases and J by 4 bases, and 6 bases separated the two germline ends. The V gene's germline CDR1 is SGHRS and CDR2 YFSETQ. The CDR3 extends over 12 amino acids. As DNA, the CDR3 is TGCGCCAGCAGCTTCGGGGGCACTGAAGCTTTCTTT. This translates into CASSFGGTEAFF.

The chain joins TRBV7-2 to TRBJ2-5; 8 bases align to TRBD2. The germline V gene encodes CDR1 SGHTA and CDR2 FQGNSA. The trim removed 2 bases at V and 5 bases at J, leaving 4 bases unmatched. The length of the CDR3 is 14 residues. The DNA of the CDR3 is TGTGCCAGCAGCTTACGGGGGGGAATTGAGACCCAGTACTTC. This codes for CASSLRGGIETQYF.

The chain links TRBV2 to TRBJ1-2; unclear D gene. The germline gives CDR1 SNHLY, CDR2 FYNNEI. This CDR3 comprises 15 residues. Trimming shortened V by 5 bases and J by 4 bases, and 17 bases separated the two germline ends. This CDR3 is CASSPDGVEAYGYTF. The CDR3 nucleotides read TGTGCCAGCAGTCCCGACGGAGTCGAGGCCTATGGCTACACCTTC.

This clone appeared a few times. This chain links TRBV5-1 with TRBJ2-7, with no clear D. The germline V and J ends were trimmed by 0 bases and 4 bases, with 11 bases remaining between them. This CDR3 comprises 14 residues. The germline V gene has CDR1 SGHRS and CDR2 YFSETQ. CDR3 nucleotide sequence: TGCGCCAGCAGCTTGGCCGGAGACCTGTACGAGCAGTACTTC. Translating it yields CASSLAGDLYEQYF.

The chain links TRBV14 to TRBJ1-6, with D hard to call. Per the germline V gene, CDR1 is SGHDN and CDR2 is FVKESK. V dropped 2 bases and J dropped 9 bases, with 11 bases sitting between them. The CDR3 spans 14 residues. The CDR3 coding sequence is TGTGCCAGCAGCCAACTCTACTCTGGTTCACCCCTCCACTTT. Its protein product is CASSQLYSGSPLHF.

The chain links TRBV6-5 to TRBJ1-4; TRBD1 is a possible D gene (6 bases). CDR3 length: 15 amino acids. Trimming stripped 5 bases from V and 7 bases from J, with 17 bases between. CDR1 and CDR2 (germline): MNHEY, SVGAGI. Here the CDR3 DNA reads TGTGCCAGCAGTCAGACCGGGACAAATACTGAAAAACTGTTTTTT. This translates into CASSQTGTNTEKLFF.

CDR3 sequence: CASSFFLTSGRQETQYF. CDR3 coding DNA: TGCGCCAGCAGTTTCTTTTTGACTAGCGGGAGGCAAGAGACCCAGTACTTC. V and J are TRBV5-1 and TRBJ2-5; 13 nucleotides agree with TRBD2. Per the germline V gene, CDR1 is SGHRS and CDR2 is YFSETQ. Germline trimming cut 5 bases from V and 2 bases from J; bases unmatched to any gene: 9. CDR3 length: 17 amino acids.

The gene calls are TRBV25-1 and TRBJ1-2; 8 bases map to TRBD1. This CDR3 is 9 amino acids long. Looked up from germline, CDR1 is MGHDK and CDR2 is SYGVNS. In nucleotides, the CDR3 is TGTTCAGGGGGCTCTGGCTACACCTTC. As protein: CSGGSGYTF.

Worth noting for this clone: The junction shows a germline mismatch at one end, possibly a read error. The V and J genes are TRBV7-7 and TRBJ2-2; maybe TRBD2 (6 bases). Germline CDR1 SSHAT, CDR2 FNYEAQ (reference sequence). CDR3 size: 15 residues. The DNA for the CDR3 is TGTGCTAGCAGCGTTAGCGGAGTAAACACCGGGGAGCTGTTTTTT. Its translation: CASSVSGVNTGELFF.

The V and J genes are TRBV4-2 and TRBJ1-2; D possibly corresponds to TRBD1 (6 bases). Germline values: CDR1 LGHNA, CDR2 YNFKEQ. V was pared by 1 base and J by 5 bases, with 8 bases between. The CDR3 totals 13 residues. The DNA for the CDR3 is TGTGCCAGCAGCCAAGTCACAGGGTATGGCTACACCTTC. Encoded protein: CASSQVTGYGYTF.

This rearrangement joins TRBV5-1 to TRBJ1-2, with D perhaps matching TRBD1 (6 bases). The CDR3 has 13 amino acids. Germline V CDR1 and CDR2: SGHRS, YFSETQ. Deletions cut 4 bases from V and 7 bases from J, with 14 bases between. CDR3 region: CASSETGRRGYTF. Written as DNA, the CDR3 is TGCGCCAGCAGCGAGACAGGCCGGCGTGGCTACACCTTC.

This clone was found a few times. The V and J genes are TRBV4-1 and TRBJ2-7, with no clear D. The CDR3 is 14 residues long. The germline V gene has CDR1 MGHRA and CDR2 YSYEKL. The V end was cut by 0 bases, the J end by 3 bases, with 9 bases between. The CDR3 loop reads CASSQEDLHYEQYF. CDR3 coding DNA: TGCGCCAGCAGCCAAGAGGACCTCCACTACGAGCAGTACTTC.

The genes are TRBV19 and TRBJ1-1; D might be TRBD1 (5 bases). This CDR3 has 13 amino acids. Germline loops: CDR1 LNHDA, CDR2 SQIVND (reference sequence). V lost 2 bases and J 4 bases, leaving 8 bases between the germline ends. CDR3 protein: CASSIQGATEAFF. The DNA of the CDR3 is TGTGCCAGTAGTATACAAGGGGCCACTGAAGCTTTCTTT.

This clone was counted a few times. The V and J genes are TRBV4-1 and TRBJ2-5; TRBD2 aligns across 9 bases. Unmatched junction bases numbered 6, after V lost 4 bases and J lost 3 bases. This CDR3 spans 15 amino acids. The V gene's germline CDR1 is MGHRA and CDR2 YSYEKL. The CDR3 spells CASSRRSGREETQYF. The CDR3 bases are TGCGCCAGCAGCCGACGTAGCGGGAGAGAAGAGACCCAGTACTTC.